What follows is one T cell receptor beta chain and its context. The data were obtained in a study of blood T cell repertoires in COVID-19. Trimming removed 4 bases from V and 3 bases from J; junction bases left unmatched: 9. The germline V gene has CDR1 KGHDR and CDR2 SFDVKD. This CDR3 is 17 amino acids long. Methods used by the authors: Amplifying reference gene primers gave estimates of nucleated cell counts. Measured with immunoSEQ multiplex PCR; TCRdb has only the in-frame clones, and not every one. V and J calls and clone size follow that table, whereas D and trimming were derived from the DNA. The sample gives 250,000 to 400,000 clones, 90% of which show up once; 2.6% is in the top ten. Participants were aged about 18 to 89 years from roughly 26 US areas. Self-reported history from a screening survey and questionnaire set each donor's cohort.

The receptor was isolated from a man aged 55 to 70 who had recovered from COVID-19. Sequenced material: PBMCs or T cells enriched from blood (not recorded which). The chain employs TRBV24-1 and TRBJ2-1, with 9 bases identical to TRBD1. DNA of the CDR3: TGTGCCACCAGTGACTCCGCTGGGACAGGGCTCTACAATGAGCAGTTCTTC. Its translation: CATSDSAGTGLYNEQFF.